The 27 T cell receptor beta chains given below trace back to one sample, sequenced in a study of T cells expressing NK-cell markers. TCRdb reprocessed the 5' RACE reads and keeps a single row for each CDR3 protein, giving no DNA. Its listing shows 130,000 to 150,000 distinct CDR3 sequences. Specimen: blood T cells: a sorted CD56 or NKG2C T cell subset, CD4+ or CD8+ T cells, or bulk PBMC T cells (not recorded which). Every receptor here comes from a man between 18 and 29 years old in good health.

The chain combines TRBV9 with TRBJ2-3. The CDR3 runs to 16 residues. Germline CDR1 reads SGDLS; CDR2 reads YYNGEE. CDR3 residues: CASSVGIQVVTDTQYF.

The CDR3 is CARDLRYQETQYF. This chain connects TRBV12-3 or TRBV12-4 to TRBJ2-5. This CDR3 region has 13 residues.

V and J are TRBV29-1 and TRBJ2-1; checking the TCRdb D call of TRBD2 is not possible without DNA. CDR1 and CDR2 (germline): SQVTM, ANQGSEA. This CDR3 is 15 amino acids long. The CDR3 protein is CSVSYSSGYYNEQFF.

J is TRBJ2-1 and V is TRBV18; no DNA is available, so the TRBD2 call from TCRdb remains unchecked. CDR3 size: 17 residues. Germline V gives CDR1 KGHSH, CDR2 LQKENI. The CDR3 protein is CASSLYSATSGYNEQFF. The variable domain in full, completed from reference TRBV18 and TRBJ2-1, reads NAGVMQNPRHLVRRRGQEARLRCSPMKGHSHVYWYRQLPEEGLKFMVYLQKENIIDESGMPKERFSAEFPKEGPSILRIQQVVRGDSAAYFCASSLYSATSGYNEQFFGPGTRLTVL.

The chain links TRBV9 to TRBJ2-5; the D call from TCRdb, TRBD1, cannot be confirmed without DNA. This CDR3 contains 14 residues. CDR1 and CDR2 (germline): SGDLS, YYNGEE. This chain's CDR3 is CASSVGAVQETQYF.

The V and J genes are TRBV2 and TRBJ2-7. The CDR3 contains 15 residues. The germline CDR1 and CDR2 sequences are SNHLY and FYNNEI. The CDR3 loop is CASSDVADNSYEQYF.

V usage is TRBV19 and J usage is TRBJ2-7; with no DNA, the TCRdb D assignment of TRBD1 cannot be verified. The CDR3 is 14 amino acids. Germline V gene data show CDR1 as LNHDA and CDR2 as SQIVND (reference sequence). The CDR3 sequence: CASSHRGETYEQYF.

This chain joins TRBV7-2 and TRBJ2-3; the TRBD2 assignment by TCRdb is unverifiable without DNA. Germline CDR1 reads SGHTA; CDR2 reads FQGNSA. This CDR3 is built from 16 residues. This CDR3 reads CASSWDWASSTDTQYF.

The chain employs TRBV7-6 and TRBJ2-5; there is no DNA to check the TCRdb D call of TRBD2. The CDR3 is made up of 15 amino acids. The germline gives CDR1 SGHVS, CDR2 FNYEAQ. This CDR3 reads CASSPKVGRGETQYF.

The V call is TRBV2, the J call TRBJ2-5; checking the TCRdb D call of TRBD2 is not possible without DNA. Germline CDR1 reads SNHLY; CDR2 reads FYNNEI. The CDR3 runs to 15 residues. The CDR3 sequence: CASRGTSGYQETQYF.

The J gene is TRBJ2-2, the V gene TRBV29-1; the TCRdb D gene call, TRBD1, has no DNA to confirm it. Germline V CDR1 and CDR2: SQVTM, ANQGSEA. The CDR3 loop spans 14 amino acids. The CDR3 sequence: CSVRPQTTTGELFF.

The chain joins TRBV11-3 to TRBJ2-1; lacking DNA, the TRBD2 call made by TCRdb goes unchecked. The CDR3 length is 16 residues. From germline, CDR1 is SGHNT and CDR2 YENEEA. CDR3 loop: CASSLGLAAFPHEQFF.

The V gene is TRBV15, the J gene TRBJ2-3; without DNA, the TCRdb call of TRBD2 cannot be checked. The CDR3 is 14 amino acids. The germline gives CDR1 LNHNV, CDR2 YYDKDF (reference sequence). The CDR3: CATSRSGSTDTQYF.

The chain uses TRBV7-8 and TRBJ2-7; TCRdb selects TRBD1, and the lack of DNA leaves this call unchecked. The CDR3 spans 14 residues. CDR1 is SGHVS and CDR2 is FQNEAQ in the germline V gene. This CDR3 reads CASSLPGQSGEQYF.

This chain connects TRBV7-6 to TRBJ2-5; checking the TCRdb D call of TRBD1 is not possible without DNA. CDR1 and CDR2 (germline): SGHVS, FNYEAQ. The CDR3 spans 17 residues. The CDR3 sequence: CASSLAPGTGDQETQYF.

The chain combines TRBV28 with TRBJ2-5; the D call of TRBD1 rests on TCRdb alone, since no DNA is present to check it. The CDR3 extends over 15 amino acids. CDR1 and CDR2 from the germline V gene are MDHEN and SYDVKM. The chain's CDR3 is CASSSRDGSQETQYF.

This rearrangement joins TRBV27 to TRBJ2-7; TCRdb returns TRBD2, unconfirmable since there is no DNA. The CDR3 loop spans 15 amino acids. Germline loops: CDR1 MNHEY, CDR2 SMNVEV (reference sequence). CDR3 amino acids: CASSAGTSGISEQYF.

Here the CDR3 reads CASSLSATAISGAFF. The chain has TRBV27 and TRBJ1-1; as DNA is missing, the TRBD1 call by TCRdb cannot be tested. The V gene's germline CDR1 is MNHEY and CDR2 SMNVEV (reference sequence). CDR3 size: 15 residues.

CDR3 region: CSAIFVASGYYSGANVLTF. The genes are TRBV20-1 and TRBJ2-6; TCRdb indicates TRBD2, and absent DNA this call remains unverified. This CDR3 spans 19 amino acids. Germline loops: CDR1 DFQATT, CDR2 SNEGSKA (reference sequence).

The rearrangement links TRBV19 to TRBJ2-6. Germline V lookup: CDR1 LNHDA, CDR2 SQIVND (reference sequence). This CDR3 comprises 12 residues. CDR3: CASVSGANVLTF.

The chain recombines TRBV4-1 with TRBJ2-1; lacking DNA, the TRBD2 call made by TCRdb goes unchecked. Germline CDR1 and CDR2: MGHRA and YSYEKL. The CDR3 has 14 residues. The CDR3 here is CASSQPGLAGEQFF.

The CDR3 spells CASSVSQSGYTF. The V call is TRBV2, the J call TRBJ1-2. The CDR3 has 12 amino acids. Germline V gene data show CDR1 as SNHLY and CDR2 as FYNNEI.

This chain connects TRBV13 to TRBJ1-4; TCRdb lists TRBD1, though no DNA is available to test this call. CDR1 PRHDT and CDR2 FYEKMQ come from the germline V gene (reference sequence). The CDR3 totals 14 residues. The CDR3 is CASSPPGVEEKLFF. The entire variable domain, with the rest obtained from reference TRBV13 and TRBJ1-4, is as follows: AAGVIQSPRHLIKEKRETATLKCYPIPRHDTVYWYQQGPGQDPQFLISFYEKMQSDKGSIPDRFSAQQFSDYHSELNMSSLELGDSALYFCASSPPGVEEKLFFGSGTQLSVL.

This CDR3 is CASSGMAREQFF. This chain uses TRBV19 with TRBJ2-1; the TCRdb call, TRBD2, lacks DNA for checking. Per the germline V gene, CDR1 is LNHDA and CDR2 is SQIVND (reference sequence). This CDR3 spans 12 amino acids.

The chain couples TRBV9 to TRBJ2-6. The CDR3 has 15 amino acids. Per the germline V gene, CDR1 is SGDLS and CDR2 is YYNGEE. CDR3 loop: CASSVALGGANVLTF.

V usage is TRBV7-2 and J usage is TRBJ2-3; the D call of TRBD2 rests on TCRdb alone, since no DNA is present to check it. Germline values: CDR1 SGHTA, CDR2 FQGNSA. The CDR3 is 16 amino acids. CDR3 in amino acids: CASSFGTSSHADTQYF.

The rearrangement links TRBV29-1 to TRBJ1-1. Looked up from germline, CDR1 is SQVTM and CDR2 is ANQGSEA. This CDR3 is 13 amino acids long. CDR3 loop: CSVGSGVYTEAFF.